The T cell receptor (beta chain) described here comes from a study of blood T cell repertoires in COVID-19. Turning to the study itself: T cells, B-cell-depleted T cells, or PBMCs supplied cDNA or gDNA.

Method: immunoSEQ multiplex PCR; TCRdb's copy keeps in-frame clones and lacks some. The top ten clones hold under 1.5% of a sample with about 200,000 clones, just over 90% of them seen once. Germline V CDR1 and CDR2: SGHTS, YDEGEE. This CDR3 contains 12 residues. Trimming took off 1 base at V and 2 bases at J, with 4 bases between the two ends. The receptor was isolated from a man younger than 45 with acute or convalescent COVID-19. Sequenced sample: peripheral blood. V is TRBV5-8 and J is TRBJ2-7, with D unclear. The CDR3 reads CASSLLTYEQYF. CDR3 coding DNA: TGTGCCAGCAGCTTGCTAACCTACGAGCAGTACTTC.